This passage covers 32 T cell receptor beta chains from one sample sequenced in a study of T cell responses to AZD1222 COVID-19 vaccine. Profiling relied on immunoSEQ multiplex PCR, and the TCRdb table lists in-frame clones only, not all of them. The sample lists 150,000 to 200,000 clones; 80% to 95% were seen once. The specimen was peripheral blood, collected 28 days after the second AZD1222 dose. The receptors originated from an adult who received the AZD1222 COVID-19 vaccine.

The chain carries TRBV6-5 and TRBJ1-1, with D possibly being TRBD1 (5 bases). V was cut by 6 bases and J by 8 bases, with 7 bases left in between. This CDR3 has 10 amino acids. Germline values: CDR1 MNHEY, CDR2 SVGAGI. The CDR3 coding sequence is TGTGCCAGCAGGGGACGGGAAGCTTTCTTT. This encodes CASRGREAFF.

The gene calls are TRBV6-6 and TRBJ2-1; 8 nucleotides match TRBD2. Trimming removed 6 bases from V and 7 bases from J; junction bases left unmatched: 14. CDR3 size: 16 residues. CDR1 is MNHNY, CDR2 SVGAGI, per germline (reference sequence). The CDR3 coding sequence is TGTGCCAGCAGCCCCGGGACTAGGAGGAGTTATAATGAGCAGTTCTTC. This sequence encodes CASSPGTRRSYNEQFF.

The chain joins TRBV5-5 to TRBJ2-2, with D possibly TRBD1 on 5 matching bases. From germline, CDR1 is SGHKS and CDR2 YYEKEE (reference sequence). With 6 bases removed from V and 5 bases from J, the gap between germline ends came to 14 bases. The CDR3 is 14 amino acids. The DNA of the CDR3 is TGTGCCAGCACTGGGGCGCTGGGGACCGGGGAGCTGTTTTTT. Amino acids: CASTGALGTGELFF.

The chain couples TRBV27 to TRBJ2-5; D unclear. Germline V gene sequence: CDR1 MNHEY, CDR2 SMNVEV (reference sequence). The V end was cut by 3 bases, the J end by 1 base, with 9 bases between. CDR3 length equals 14 residues. The CDR3 coding sequence is TGTGCCAGCAGTTTCACTCGCTTCCAAGAGACCCAGTACTTC. Translation: CASSFTRFQETQYF.

The chain couples TRBV7-9 to TRBJ1-3; D is uncertain. The V gene's germline CDR1 is SEHNR and CDR2 FQNEAQ (reference sequence). V lost 6 bases, J lost 2 bases, and 14 bases lay in between. The CDR3 contains 15 residues. CDR3 nucleotides: TGTGCCAGCAGTCCAGGAGGGCCGACTGGAAACACCATATATTTT. Translating gives CASSPGGPTGNTIYF.

The rearrangement links TRBV29-1 to TRBJ2-1; TRBD1 is a possible D gene (5 bases). The CDR3 runs to 14 residues. CDR1 is SQVTM, CDR2 ANQGSEA, per germline. V dropped 5 bases and J dropped 6 bases, with 17 bases sitting between them. The CDR3 protein is CSVQGVYPGNEQFF. The CDR3 region has the DNA TGCAGCGTTCAAGGGGTGTACCCAGGCAATGAGCAGTTCTTC.

This sequence joins TRBV27 and TRBJ1-1; D is possibly TRBD1 (6 bases). The V end lost 3 bases, the J end lost 0 bases, and 14 bases lay between the germline ends. Germline V gene data show CDR1 as MNHEY and CDR2 as SMNVEV (reference sequence). The CDR3 spans 16 residues. This chain's CDR3 is CASSLGAGGLNTEAFF. In DNA, the CDR3 is TGTGCCAGCAGTTTGGGGGCGGGAGGTTTGAACACTGAAGCTTTCTTT.

V and J are TRBV6-5 and TRBJ1-5; tentatively, D is TRBD1 (5 bases). CDR1 and CDR2 from the germline V gene are MNHEY and SVGAGI. Trimming stripped 5 bases from V and 6 bases from J, with 14 bases between. The CDR3 length is 14 residues. The CDR3 coding sequence is TGTGCCAGCAGTCCCCGGGGCTTCGGTCAGCCCCAGCATTTT. This encodes CASSPRGFGQPQHF.

The rearrangement joins TRBV12-3 or TRBV12-4 to TRBJ2-5; D may be TRBD1 (6 bases). The V and J ends lost 5 bases and 5 bases respectively, with 9 bases between them. The CDR3 covers 12 residues. The CDR3 reads CASSPRGETQYF. CDR3 bases: TGTGCCAGCAGTCCTAGGGGGGAGACCCAGTACTTC.

This rearrangement joins TRBV7-2 to TRBJ1-2; 10 nucleotides align to TRBD1. In germline, CDR1 is SGHTA, CDR2 FQGNSA. Losses at the gene ends were 5 bases for V and 8 bases for J; bases not matched to a gene: 14. The CDR3 covers 16 residues. The chain's CDR3 is CASSADRGRLIGGYTF. The CDR3 DNA reads TGTGCCAGCAGCGCCGACAGGGGGCGCTTAATCGGAGGCTACACCTTC.

The chain is built from TRBV7-9 and TRBJ1-5; TRBD1 might be the D (5 bases). In germline, CDR1 is SEHNR, CDR2 FQNEAQ (reference sequence). V lost 5 bases, J lost 0 bases, and 11 bases lay in between. This CDR3 has 15 residues. This chain's CDR3 is CASSPTENSNQPQHF. The CDR3 coding sequence is TGTGCCAGCAGCCCGACAGAAAATAGCAATCAGCCCCAGCATTTT.

This sequence joins TRBV3-1 (or the pseudogene TRBV3-2) and TRBJ2-5; no definite D call. Deletions cut 3 bases from V and 4 bases from J, with 6 bases between. CDR1 is LGHDT, CDR2 YNNKEL, per germline (reference sequence). The CDR3 is 12 residues long. This CDR3 reads CASSQIGETQYF. CDR3 coding DNA: TGTGCCAGCAGCCAGATAGGAGAGACCCAGTACTTC.

This clone was picked up one time. In DNA, the CDR3 is TGTGCCACTAGCGTCGGGCCCTCGCAAAATACCCAGTACTTC. Its protein is CATSVGPSQNTQYF. The gene calls are TRBV3-1 (or the pseudogene TRBV3-2) and TRBJ2-5; possibly TRBD2 for D (6 bases). Per germline, CDR1 LGHDT and CDR2 YNNKEL (reference sequence). V lost 10 bases and J 8 bases, leaving 23 bases between the germline ends. The CDR3 has 14 residues.

This rearrangement joins TRBV5-4 to TRBJ2-7, with D perhaps matching TRBD2 (6 bases). Germline V gene lookup returns CDR1 SGHNT and CDR2 YYREEE (reference sequence). V dropped 1 base and J dropped 2 bases, with 13 bases sitting between them. The CDR3 is 15 residues long. Written as DNA, the CDR3 is TGTGCCAGCAGCTTGCGGTCCGGGGGAACCTACGAGCAGTACTTC. Protein product: CASSLRSGGTYEQYF.

The chain couples TRBV19 to TRBJ1-2, with 8 nucleotides matching TRBD1. From germline, CDR1 is LNHDA and CDR2 SQIVND (reference sequence). The CDR3 spans 13 residues. The V gene end was trimmed by 9 bases and the J gene end by 1 base; junction bases not matched to a gene: 4. The DNA of the CDR3 is TGTGCCAGCCGGACAGGGCTTAACTATGGCTACACCTTC. Its protein product is CASRTGLNYGYTF.

This chain joins TRBV4-2 and TRBJ2-5, with D tentatively TRBD2 (5 bases). The germline V gene has CDR1 LGHNA and CDR2 YNFKEQ. Between the trimmed V and J ends, which lost 1 base and 2 bases, there was a span of 14 bases. CDR3 length: 16 residues. This chain's CDR3 is CASSQGRAEIQETQYF. CDR3 coding DNA: TGTGCCAGCAGCCAAGGCCGAGCGGAGATACAAGAGACCCAGTACTTC.

This chain joins TRBV3-1 (or the pseudogene TRBV3-2) and TRBJ2-7; a possible D gene is TRBD2 (6 bases). Trimming removed 1 base from V and 7 bases from J, with 11 bases in between. The V gene's germline CDR1 is LGHDT and CDR2 YNNKEL (reference sequence). This CDR3 spans 13 amino acids. DNA for the CDR3: TGTGCCAGCAGCCAAGTAGGAGCGGGTGAGCAGTACTTC. It specifies CASSQVGAGEQYF.

V is TRBV3-1 (or the pseudogene TRBV3-2) and J is TRBJ1-2, with 12 bases identical to TRBD1. The CDR3 spans 17 residues. J gave up 8 bases and V 5 bases, and 15 bases lay outside the gene matches. Germline V gene lookup returns CDR1 LGHDT and CDR2 YNNKEL (reference sequence). Written as DNA, the CDR3 is TGTGCCAGCAGCTCCCGGGACAGGGGGCTGTTTTTGGGCGGCTACACCTTC. Amino acids: CASSSRDRGLFLGGYTF.

This clone was seen only once. This chain connects TRBV30 to TRBJ1-1, with 8 bases aligning to TRBD1. The ends lost 4 bases at V and 7 bases at J; junction bases unmatched: 11. There are 14 residues in the CDR3. Per germline, CDR1 GTSNPN and CDR2 SVGIG (reference sequence). The CDR3 DNA follows: TGTGCCTGGACCGTCCGACAGGGGCTAGTTGAAGCTTTCTTT. Its translation is CAWTVRQGLVEAFF. The full variable domain, with the rest looked up from reference TRBV30 and TRBJ1-1, is SQTIHQWPATLVQPVGSPLSLECTVEGTSNPNLYWYRQAAGRGLQLLFYSVGIGQISSEVPQNLSASRPQDRQFILSSKKLLLSDSGFYLCAWTVRQGLVEAFFGQGTRLTVV.

The V gene is TRBV19, the J gene TRBJ1-6; D not resolved. The V end lost 9 bases, the J end lost 9 bases, and 21 bases lay between the germline ends. Germline V gives CDR1 LNHDA, CDR2 SQIVND (reference sequence). The CDR3 has 15 residues. The CDR3 DNA follows: TGTGCCAGCGCACAAAAGGACGGTATAGGTTCACCCCTCCACTTT. It is translated as CASAQKDGIGSPLHF. Drawing the rest from reference TRBV19 and TRBJ1-6, the complete variable domain is DGGITQSPKYLFRKEGQNVTLSCEQNLNHDAMYWYRQDPGQGLRLIYYSQIVNDFQKGDIAEGYSVSREKKESFPLTVTSAQKNPTAFYLCASAQKDGIGSPLHFGNGTRLTVT.

The chain uses TRBV11-2 and TRBJ1-5; D is unclear. Germline V gives CDR1 SGHAT, CDR2 FQNNGV. The CDR3 covers 14 residues. Trimming pared 4 bases from V and 6 bases from J, leaving 13 bases between. In DNA form, the CDR3 reads TGTGCCAGCAGCTCTCAACCGGTGAGTCAGCCCCAGCATTTT. It translates to CASSSQPVSQPQHF. Full variable domain (outside the CDR3, taken from reference TRBV11-2 and TRBJ1-5): EAGVAQSPRYKIIEKRQSVAFWCNPISGHATLYWYQQILGQGPKLLIQFQNNGVVDDSQLPKDRFSAERLKGVDSTLKIQPAKLEDSAVYLCASSSQPVSQPQHFGDGTRLSIL.

The V gene is TRBV5-1, the J gene TRBJ2-1, with 10 bases fitting TRBD2. Germline CDR1 and CDR2: SGHRS and YFSETQ. The CDR3 is 15 amino acids. With V trimmed by 4 bases and J by 4 bases, 5 bases remained unmatched. The DNA for the CDR3 is TGCGCCAGCAGCATTTCTAGCGGGGGTTACAATGAGCAGTTCTTC. Protein product: CASSISSGGYNEQFF.

The genes are TRBV7-2 and TRBJ1-1; no reliable D call. Between the trimmed V and J ends, which lost 6 bases and 1 base, there was a span of 9 bases. Per germline, CDR1 SGHTA and CDR2 FQGNSA. The CDR3 has 13 residues. As DNA, the CDR3 is TGTGCCAGCAGGGTCGGAGGGAACACTGAAGCTTTCTTT. This translates into CASRVGGNTEAFF.

The rearrangement links TRBV19 to TRBJ2-3; D remains unclear. The CDR3 is 13 residues long. Trimming took off 4 bases at V and 3 bases at J, with 8 bases between the two ends. CDR1 and CDR2 from the germline V gene are LNHDA and SQIVND (reference sequence). CDR3 sequence reads: CASSNLRTDTQYF. The CDR3 DNA follows: TGTGCCAGTAGTAACCTTAGGACAGATACGCAGTATTTT.

The chain combines TRBV4-3 with TRBJ1-4; D is unclear. Per the germline V gene, CDR1 is LGHNA and CDR2 is YSLEER. V was clipped by 2 bases and J by 0 bases, with 10 bases between them. The length of the CDR3 is 16 residues. CDR3 region: CASSQFSAATNEKLFF. For the CDR3, the DNA is TGCGCCAGCAGCCAATTCTCGGCAGCAACTAATGAAAAACTGTTTTTT.

The CDR3 nucleotides read TGCGCCAGCAGTGAGTCACGTCGGGGTCTCAAACAGACCCAGTACTTC. Translation gives CASSESRRGLKQTQYF. V is TRBV10-2 and J is TRBJ2-5; tentatively, D is TRBD2 (5 bases). CDR1 WSHSY and CDR2 SAAADI come from the germline V gene. This CDR3 is 16 amino acids long. Trimming left V 0 bases short and J 6 bases short, with 17 bases between.

This rearrangement joins TRBV18 to TRBJ2-3, with a tentative D call TRBD2 (5 bases). The germline V gene has CDR1 KGHSH and CDR2 LQKENI. Trimming shortened V by 6 bases and J by 8 bases, and 21 bases separated the two germline ends. The CDR3 length is 15 residues. The CDR3 coding sequence is TGTGCCAGCTCCCACGAAGACTACCACCCCGGTACGCAGTATTTT. Protein product: CASSHEDYHPGTQYF.

The chain links TRBV3-1 (or the pseudogene TRBV3-2) to TRBJ1-2; D not resolved. The germline V gene encodes CDR1 LGHDT and CDR2 YNNKEL (reference sequence). Trimming cost V 1 base and J 2 bases, with 11 bases left between them. The length of the CDR3 is 15 residues. This chain's CDR3 is CASSQGPNGNYGYTF. As DNA, the CDR3 is TGTGCCAGCAGCCAAGGCCCGAATGGCAACTATGGCTACACCTTC.

This sequence joins TRBV20-1 and TRBJ2-5, with D uncertain. Germline V gives CDR1 DFQATT, CDR2 SNEGSKA (reference sequence). This CDR3 has 11 amino acids. The V end was cut by 6 bases, the J end by 2 bases, with 7 bases between. The CDR3 DNA reads TGCAGTGCCAGGCAACAAGAGACCCAGTACTTC. Its protein is CSARQQETQYF.

J is TRBJ2-7 and V is TRBV15; the D is unclear. The V gene lost 0 bases and the J gene lost 0 bases, with 9 bases spanning the gap. The CDR3 has 15 amino acids. CDR1 is LNHNV, CDR2 YYDKDF, per germline (reference sequence). The chain's CDR3 is CATSRDLRSSYEQYF. DNA of the CDR3: TGTGCCACCAGCAGAGATCTCAGGAGCTCCTACGAGCAGTACTTC.

This chain links TRBV7-9 with TRBJ2-7, with D hard to call. Germline V gene lookup returns CDR1 SEHNR and CDR2 FQNEAQ (reference sequence). V gave up 2 bases and J gave up 9 bases, with 14 bases separating them. The CDR3 is 13 amino acids. This chain's CDR3 is CASSLSTLTVQYF. CDR3 sequence (DNA): TGTGCCAGCAGCTTATCTACCCTGACGGTGCAGTACTTC.

The chain employs TRBV27 and TRBJ2-7; D may be TRBD1 (6 bases). Trimming shortened V by 10 bases and J by 2 bases, and 15 bases separated the two germline ends. Germline lookup yields CDR1 MNHEY and CDR2 SMNVEV (reference sequence). CDR3 length: 13 amino acids. The CDR3 spells CATGAYSTYEQYF. The CDR3 bases are TGTGCCACAGGGGCCTATTCCACCTACGAGCAGTACTTC.